Listed here are 8 T cell receptor beta chains from one sample, sequenced in a study of T cell responses to AZD1222 COVID-19 vaccine (dated by TCRdb to the early 2020s). The time point label corresponds to: baseline before first vaccination. Library prep was done by the immunoSEQ multiplex PCR assay. Not all clones reach the TCRdb copy of this immuneACCESS table, which keeps in-frame sequences only. Checked studies attribute under half of the gap to unresolved V genes and leave the rest unexplained. This sample lists 140,000 to 150,000 clones; around 93% were detected once. The ten largest clonotypes hold roughly 9.1% of the sample. Sequences were derived from peripheral blood, sampled on day 0 of AZD1222 vaccination. The receptors originated from an adult in good health.

This chain joins TRBV5-6 and TRBJ1-2; 9 bases fit TRBD1. CDR1 SGHDT and CDR2 YYEEEE come from the germline V gene. J lost 6 bases, V lost 5 bases, and 8 bases had no gene match. The CDR3 is made up of 14 amino acids. In nucleotides, the CDR3 is TGTGCCAGCAGAAGGACAGGGGCGGGCGATGGCTACACCTTC. Translating gives CASRRTGAGDGYTF.

The J gene is TRBJ1-1, the V gene TRBV6-5, with D possibly being TRBD1 (6 bases). V was pared by 2 bases and J by 2 bases, with 15 bases between. The CDR3 totals 16 residues. Germline lookup yields CDR1 MNHEY and CDR2 SVGAGI. The CDR3 reads CASSYGWGGGNTEAFF. CDR3 coding DNA: TGTGCCAGCAGTTACGGGTGGGGAGGGGGAAACACTGAAGCTTTCTTT.

The rearrangement uses TRBV15 and TRBJ1-2; no definite D call. CDR1 is LNHNV and CDR2 is YYDKDF in the germline V gene (reference sequence). Trimming pared 4 bases from V and 2 bases from J, leaving 11 bases between. The CDR3 is 14 amino acids. The CDR3 DNA sequence: TGTGCCACCAGCACCGAGCCGGGAAACTATGGCTACACCTTC. This translates into CATSTEPGNYGYTF.

The chain couples TRBV2 to TRBJ2-5; D is ambiguous. The germline gives CDR1 SNHLY, CDR2 FYNNEI. The CDR3 has 12 amino acids. V was clipped by 6 bases and J by 5 bases, with 10 bases between them. The CDR3 coding sequence is TGTGCCAGCAGGTCGGGTGGGGAGACCCAGTACTTC. Protein product: CASRSGGETQYF.

CDR3 region: CATRTSGGPYEQYF. As DNA, the CDR3 is TGTGCCACTCGTACTAGCGGGGGCCCATACGAGCAGTACTTC. This chain joins TRBV5-4 and TRBJ2-7; 11 bases are shared with TRBD2. The CDR3 totals 14 residues. Trimming took 9 bases from V and 4 from J; bases not matched to a gene: 9. Germline-derived CDR1 and CDR2 are SGHNT and YYREEE (reference sequence).

V gene TRBV20-1 combines with J gene TRBJ1-6; D unresolved. The V and J ends lost 3 bases and 5 bases respectively, with 14 bases between them. From germline, CDR1 is DFQATT and CDR2 SNEGSKA (reference sequence). There are 15 residues in the CDR3. The CDR3 here is CSASRWTPHNSPLHF. The CDR3 coding sequence is TGCAGTGCTAGTAGGTGGACCCCTCATAATTCACCCCTCCACTTT.

Here the CDR3 DNA reads TGCGCCAGCAGAGGTATCGCCATTCAGGAAGCTTTCTTT. Amino acid sequence: CASRGIAIQEAFF. V gene TRBV5-1 combines with J gene TRBJ1-1; D gene unclear. Germline V gene sequence: CDR1 SGHRS, CDR2 YFSETQ. CDR3 length: 13 residues. V lost 5 bases and J 8 bases, leaving 16 bases between the germline ends.

The chain links TRBV6-5 to TRBJ2-1, with D possibly being TRBD2 (5 bases). CDR1 and CDR2 from the germline V gene are MNHEY and SVGAGI. Trimming took 6 bases from V and 9 from J, leaving 21 bases between them. The CDR3 has 15 amino acids. The DNA of the CDR3 is TGTGCCAGCAGCCGCCCTACTAGGCCCACCATTGAGCAGTTCTTC. This codes for CASSRPTRPTIEQFF.